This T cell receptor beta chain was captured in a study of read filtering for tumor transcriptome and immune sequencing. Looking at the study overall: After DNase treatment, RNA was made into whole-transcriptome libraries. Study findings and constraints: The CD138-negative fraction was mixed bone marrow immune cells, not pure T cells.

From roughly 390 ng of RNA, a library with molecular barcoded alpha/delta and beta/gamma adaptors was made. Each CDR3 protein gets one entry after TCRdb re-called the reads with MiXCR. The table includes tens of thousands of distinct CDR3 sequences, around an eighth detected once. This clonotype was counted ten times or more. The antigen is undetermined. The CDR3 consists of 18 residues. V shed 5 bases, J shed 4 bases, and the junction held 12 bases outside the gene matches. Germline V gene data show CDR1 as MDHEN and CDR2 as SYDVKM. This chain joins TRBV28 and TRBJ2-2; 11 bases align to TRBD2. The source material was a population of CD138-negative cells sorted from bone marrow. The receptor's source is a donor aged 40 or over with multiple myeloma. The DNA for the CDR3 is TGTGCCAGCAGTCCCCCGACTAGCGGGACTGGGGGCACCGGGGAGCTGTTTTTT. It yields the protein CASSPPTSGTGGTGELFF.